Following are 15 T cell receptor beta chains from one sample sequenced in a study of T cells after yellow fever vaccination. TCRdb re-analysed the 5' RACE reads in MiXCR, keeping a single row per CDR3 protein. The sample lists under 550,000 distinct CDR3 sequences, 20% to 25% occurring once. Sequences were derived from PBMCs, sampled roughly 23 days after the first yellow fever vaccination. These receptors were obtained from a young man who received the YFV17D yellow fever vaccine.

The chain joins TRBV4-1 to TRBJ2-3; 9 bases line up with TRBD2. J gave up 2 bases and V 1 base, and 4 bases lay outside the gene matches. The CDR3 totals 16 residues. The germline V gene encodes CDR1 MGHRA and CDR2 YSYEKL. As DNA, the CDR3 is TGCGCCAGCAGCCAAGCAGCGGGGGGCAACACAGATACGCAGTATTTT. Amino acid sequence: CASSQAAGGNTDTQYF.

There are a few counts of this clonotype. This rearrangement joins TRBV5-1 to TRBJ2-1; TRBD2 might be the D (6 bases). The germline gives CDR1 SGHRS, CDR2 YFSETQ. V was clipped by 0 bases and J by 14 bases, with 21 bases between them. This CDR3 contains 15 residues. The CDR3 loop is CASSLEGPRLGGKFF. The CDR3 DNA reads as TGCGCCAGCAGCTTGGAAGGCCCCCGACTGGGCGGGAAGTTCTTC.

This clonotype occurred a few times. This chain joins TRBV19 and TRBJ2-5; D may match TRBD1 or TRBD2 (5 bases each). In germline, CDR1 is LNHDA, CDR2 SQIVND (reference sequence). V was pared by 6 bases and J by 5 bases, with 13 bases between. The CDR3 has 13 amino acids. This CDR3 is CASRGRRRETQYF. For the CDR3, the DNA is TGTGCCAGTAGGGGACGTCGACGGGAGACCCAGTACTTC.

The sample holds a few counts of this clonotype. V gene TRBV7-2 combines with J gene TRBJ1-1; D uncertain. The CDR3 covers 13 residues. From germline, CDR1 is SGHTA and CDR2 FQGNSA. Deletions cut 1 base from V and 6 bases from J, with 9 bases between. The CDR3 nucleotides read TGTGCCAGCAGCTTAGTCTATCTCGCTGAAGCTTTCTTT. It specifies CASSLVYLAEAFF. The variable domain in full, completed from reference TRBV7-2 and TRBJ1-1, reads GAGVSQSPSNKVTEKGKDVELRCDPISGHTALYWYRQSLGQGLEFLIYFQGNSAPDKSGLPSDRFSAERTGGSVSTLTIQRTQQEDSAVYLCASSLVYLAEAFFGQGTRLTVV.

As concerns this clonotype: Sequence at one end of the junction differs from germline and may be a read error. The genes are TRBV29-1 and TRBJ2-4; D not certain. The CDR3 totals 12 residues. The germline V gene encodes CDR1 SQVTM and CDR2 ANQGSEA. CDR3 loop: CSVGAAQNIQYF. CDR3 DNA: TGCAGCGTTGGGGCAGCCCAAAACATTCAGTACTTC.

The CDR3 protein is CASSIPDDSGRIETQYF. CDR3 bases: TGTGCCAGCAGCATTCCGGATGATAGCGGACGGATAGAGACCCAGTACTTC. This chain links TRBV7-9 with TRBJ2-5, with a tentative D call TRBD2 (6 bases). CDR1 and CDR2 (germline): SEHNR, FQNEAQ (reference sequence). The germline V and J ends were trimmed by 5 bases and 4 bases, with 23 bases remaining between them. This CDR3 has 17 amino acids.

This chain joins TRBV5-3 and TRBJ2-2; 8 bases are shared with TRBD1. TRBV5-3 is filed as an ORF, its function uncertain. The junction had 12 bases not matched to a gene; V was cut back by 8 bases and J by 0 bases. The CDR3 length is 17 residues. The CDR3 loop reads CARSIDRGHTNTGELFF. The CDR3 DNA sequence: TGTGCCAGGAGTATCGACAGGGGACACACGAACACCGGGGAGCTGTTTTTT.

The V gene is TRBV10-1, the J gene TRBJ2-7, with D perhaps TRBD1 or TRBD2 (5 bases each). In germline, CDR1 is WNHNN, CDR2 SYGVQD (reference sequence). CDR3 length: 12 amino acids. Trimming left V 3 bases short and J 6 bases short, with 9 bases between. CDR3 nucleotides: TGCGCCAGCAGTGAAACTGGGGGCGAGCAGTACTTC. This sequence encodes CASSETGGEQYF.

V gene TRBV9 combines with J gene TRBJ1-2; D is possibly TRBD1 (5 bases). V was clipped by 0 bases and J by 5 bases, with 8 bases between them. CDR1 is SGDLS, CDR2 YYNGEE, per germline. This CDR3 is 13 amino acids long. The DNA of the CDR3 is TGTGCCAGCAGCGTAGGACAGTCTTATGGCTACACCTTC. It translates to CASSVGQSYGYTF.

The J gene is TRBJ1-2, the V gene TRBV4-3, with 7 nucleotides matching TRBD1. CDR1 is LGHNA and CDR2 is YSLEER in the germline V gene. The CDR3 totals 15 residues. V lost 0 bases and J lost 4; bases outside the gene matches: 5. In DNA, the CDR3 is TGCGCCAGCAGCCAAGAAACAGGGGAAGGCTATGGCTACACCTTC. It encodes CASSQETGEGYGYTF.

The chain is built from TRBV10-2 and TRBJ2-1; 7 bases align to TRBD2. The CDR3 length is 13 residues. CDR1 WSHSY and CDR2 SAAADI come from the germline V gene. Losses at the gene ends were 9 bases for V and 7 bases for J; bases not matched to a gene: 9. CDR3 amino acids: CASQSGAGNEQFF. The CDR3 DNA follows: TGCGCCAGTCAAAGCGGGGCCGGGAATGAGCAGTTCTTC.

This chain links TRBV27 with TRBJ2-1; TRBD1 is a possible D gene (6 bases). The CDR3 is 14 amino acids. Germline-derived CDR1 and CDR2 are MNHEY and SMNVEV (reference sequence). The germline V and J ends were trimmed by 1 base and 6 bases, with 10 bases remaining between them. The CDR3 DNA follows: TGTGCCAGCAGTTTATACGTAGGGGGCAATGAGCAGTTCTTC. It yields the protein CASSLYVGGNEQFF.

V is TRBV7-6 and J is TRBJ2-5; 10 nucleotides agree with TRBD2. CDR3 size: 19 residues. The germline V gene encodes CDR1 SGHVS and CDR2 FNYEAQ. V lost 2 bases and J lost 5; bases outside the gene matches: 17. CDR3 bases: TGTGCCAGCAGCTTATTGCGGCCTAGCGGGGGTCTCTCCCACGAGACCCAGTACTTC. Amino acids: CASSLLRPSGGLSHETQYF.

This clonotype was counted only a few times. V and J are TRBV20-1 and TRBJ2-7; D gene unclear. Germline values: CDR1 DFQATT, CDR2 SNEGSKA (reference sequence). V was cut by 0 bases and J by 1 base, with 10 bases left in between. The CDR3 loop spans 14 amino acids. CDR3 coding DNA: TGCAGTGCTAGAGATCCCCGCCATTCCTACGAGCAGTACTTC. Its translation: CSARDPRHSYEQYF.

This clonotype came up a few times. The CDR3 DNA follows: TGCGCCAGCAGCCAATGGACAGGGGCTGGAAACACCATATATTTT. This gives the protein CASSQWTGAGNTIYF. The chain uses TRBV4-3 and TRBJ1-3, with 9 bases that match TRBD1. CDR3 size: 15 residues. CDR1 is LGHNA, CDR2 YSLEER, per germline. V shed 2 bases, J shed 2 bases, and the junction held 1 base outside the gene matches.